A selection of T cell receptor beta chains follows, all from one sample in a study of beta chain features in type 1 diabetes. The assay was immunoSEQ multiplex PCR, and TCRdb's table has in-frame clones only and misses some. The repertoire includes around 260,000 clones, approximately 20% of them detected once, and 0.025% to 0.035% sits in the top ten. Sequencing input: naive CD4+ T cells from blood. These receptors all come from a woman aged 40 to 50 with type 1 diabetes. Each CDR3 is given with its conserved first and last residue. D genes are given only for firm matches. A clone size is listed for some rows: how often the clone was seen (once, few, many), or a class if it is expanded.

v_gene: TRBV29-1
d_gene: TRBD1
abundance: .
j_gene: TRBJ1-1
CDR3nt: TGCAGCGTATCCAAAGACAGGGGGAACACTGAAGCTTTCTTT
CDR3aa: CSVSKDRGNTEAFF

v_gene: TRBV29-1
d_gene: .
abundance: .
j_gene: TRBJ2-3
CDR3nt: TGCAGCGCTCCGGGCACAGATACGCAGTATTTT
CDR3aa: CSAPGTDTQYF

v_gene: TRBV7-9
d_gene: .
abundance: few
j_gene: TRBJ2-7
CDR3nt: TGTGCCAGCAGCTCCGGTTCATCGGTTAGCGAGCAGTACTTC
CDR3aa: CASSSGSSVSEQYF

v_gene: TRBV28
d_gene: .
abundance: .
j_gene: TRBJ1-5
CDR3nt: TGTGCCAGCAGTTTATCGAGCAGGGGCAATCAGCCCCAGCATTTT
CDR3aa: CASSLSSRGNQPQHF

v_gene: TRBV9
d_gene: TRBD1
abundance: .
j_gene: TRBJ1-6
CDR3nt: TGTGCCAGCAGCGTAGAGGCCAGGGGGGATTCACCCCTCCACTTT
CDR3aa: CASSVEARGDSPLHF

v_gene: TRBV29-1
d_gene: .
abundance: .
j_gene: TRBJ2-5
CDR3nt: TGCAGCGTTATAAATTCCGAAGAGACCCAGTACTTC
CDR3aa: CSVINSEETQYF

v_gene: TRBV6-5
d_gene: .
abundance: .
j_gene: TRBJ2-7
CDR3nt: TGTGCCAGCAGTTACTCCGTGTGGGAGGCCTACGAGCAGTACTTC
CDR3aa: CASSYSVWEAYEQYF

v_gene: TRBV5-1
d_gene: TRBD2
abundance: .
j_gene: TRBJ2-1
CDR3nt: TGCGCCAGCAGCGCGACTAGCGGGAGGGCCTATGAGCAGTTCTTC
CDR3aa: CASSATSGRAYEQFF

v_gene: TRBV7-9
d_gene: .
abundance: few
j_gene: TRBJ2-5
CDR3nt: TGTGCCAGCAGCTCGTTGGGACAAGCAGAAGAGACCCAGTACTTC
CDR3aa: CASSSLGQAEETQYF

v_gene: TRBV19
d_gene: .
abundance: few
j_gene: TRBJ2-7
CDR3nt: TGTGCCAGTAGTAGCCGACCGGGACTTGAAGCCTACGAGCAGTACTTC
CDR3aa: CASSSRPGLEAYEQYF

v_gene: TRBV4-2
d_gene: .
abundance: .
j_gene: TRBJ2-5
CDR3nt: TGTGCCAGCACCCCCTATGAGGGGGTCAAAGAGACCCAGTACTTC
CDR3aa: CASTPYEGVKETQYF

v_gene: TRBV7-9
d_gene: .
abundance: few
j_gene: TRBJ2-1
CDR3nt: TGTGCCAGCAGCTCCGGAGCGGGCGATGAGCAGTTCTTC
CDR3aa: CASSSGAGDEQFF

v_gene: TRBV9
d_gene: TRBD1
abundance: .
j_gene: TRBJ1-1
CDR3nt: TGTGCCAGCAGCGTCTTTCAGGGGGCGGACACTGAAGCTTTCTTT
CDR3aa: CASSVFQGADTEAFF

v_gene: TRBV29-1
d_gene: .
abundance: few
j_gene: TRBJ2-1
CDR3nt: TGCAGCGGGAAACTAGAGGTTTTCTACAATGAGCAGTTCTTC
CDR3aa: CSGKLEVFYNEQFF

v_gene: TRBV2
d_gene: .
abundance: .
j_gene: TRBJ2-2
CDR3nt: TGTGCCAGCAGTGTAAGCAGGTCGCGGGAGCTGTTTTTT
CDR3aa: CASSVSRSRELFF

v_gene: TRBV4-1
d_gene: .
abundance: few
j_gene: TRBJ2-1
CDR3nt: TGCGCCAGCAGCCAAGAAATCCCGAAGATGGCTTACAATGAGCAGTTCTTC
CDR3aa: CASSQEIPKMAYNEQFF

v_gene: TRBV7-9
d_gene: .
abundance: few
j_gene: TRBJ2-7
CDR3nt: TGTGCCAGCAGCCCGGACAGCAAGGAGCAGTACTTC
CDR3aa: CASSPDSKEQYF

v_gene: TRBV4-2
d_gene: TRBD1
abundance: few
j_gene: TRBJ2-7
CDR3nt: TGTGCCAGCAGCCAAGTAGAAGGGACAGGGGCGTCAGTGCAGTACTTC
CDR3aa: CASSQVEGTGASVQYF

v_gene: TRBV5-1
d_gene: TRBD1
abundance: .
j_gene: TRBJ1-3
CDR3nt: TGCGCCAGCACCCCGGGGACAGCTGGAAACACCATATATTTT
CDR3aa: CASTPGTAGNTIYF

v_gene: TRBV10-3
d_gene: .
abundance: once
j_gene: TRBJ2-3
CDR3nt: TGTGCCATCAGTGATCAGGGAAGATCAACAGATACGCAGTATTTT
CDR3aa: CAISDQGRSTDTQYF

v_gene: TRBV11-2
d_gene: .
abundance: .
j_gene: TRBJ2-3
CDR3nt: TGTGCCGAGGGCCCAGATACGCAGTATTTT
CDR3aa: CAEGPDTQYF

v_gene: TRBV5-1
d_gene: .
abundance: .
j_gene: TRBJ2-5
CDR3nt: TGCGCCAGCAGCTTCGACGGGTTTGGGACCCAGTACTTC
CDR3aa: CASSFDGFGTQYF

v_gene: TRBV7-2
d_gene: .
abundance: few
j_gene: TRBJ2-3
CDR3nt: TGTGCCAGCAGCTTAAACGGAGATACGCAGTATTTT
CDR3aa: CASSLNGDTQYF